The 32 T cell receptor beta chains listed next were all sequenced from one sample in a study of graft-versus-host responses after intestinal transplantation. These receptors are not linked to any known antigen. Profiled with immunoSEQ multiplex PCR; TCRdb holds only in-frame clones, not every one. The sample shows some 110,000 clones, 85% to 95% of them seen only once. Here the sequenced sample was unstimulated CD8+ T cells sorted from spleen or lymph node cells, taken before transplant. These receptors came from a human donor who was the organ donor for an intestinal transplant.

V usage is TRBV9 and J usage is TRBJ2-7, with D possibly TRBD1 on 6 matching bases. V was cut by 1 base and J by 7 bases, with 21 bases left in between. The length of the CDR3 is 16 residues. Germline-derived CDR1 and CDR2 are SGDLS and YYNGEE. Here the CDR3 reads CASSVRQDPTFGEQYF. In DNA, the CDR3 is TGTGCCAGCAGCGTAAGACAGGACCCCACTTTCGGAGAGCAGTACTTC.

V and J are TRBV7-3 and TRBJ2-3; 12 bases are shared with TRBD2. Germline CDR1 SGHTA, CDR2 FQGTGA. The CDR3 has 15 residues. V lost 5 bases and J lost 5; bases outside the gene matches: 5. The CDR3 loop reads CASSASGREGDTQYF. CDR3 in DNA: TGTGCCAGCAGCGCTAGCGGGAGGGAAGGAGATACGCAGTATTTT.

The J gene is TRBJ2-5, the V gene TRBV29-1; 12 bases align to TRBD2. Losses at the gene ends were 1 base for V and 4 bases for J; bases not matched to a gene: 13. Germline CDR1 is SQVTM and CDR2 is ANQGSEA. This CDR3 comprises 18 residues. The CDR3 DNA reads as TGCAGCGTTGAAGGGACGGTGACTAGCGGGAGAAGGGTAGAGACCCAGTACTTC. This gives the protein CSVEGTVTSGRRVETQYF.

This clone was seen a handful of times. The chain recombines TRBV7-3 with TRBJ2-5, with 15 bases fitting TRBD2. Germline V gene data show CDR1 as SGHTA and CDR2 as FQGTGA. Unmatched junction bases numbered 7, after V lost 5 bases and J lost 0 bases. The CDR3 totals 18 residues. Here the CDR3 DNA reads TGTGCCAGCAGCCTAGGGACTAGCGGGAGGCCGCACCAAGAGACCCAGTACTTC. Translation: CASSLGTSGRPHQETQYF.

This CDR3 is CASSRLGTDTQYF. The CDR3 DNA reads TGTGCCAGTAGTAGGCTGGGAACAGATACGCAGTATTTT. The rearrangement uses TRBV19 and TRBJ2-3, with no clear D. The CDR3 is 13 amino acids. Per the germline V gene, CDR1 is LNHDA and CDR2 is SQIVND (reference sequence). Trimming cost V 4 bases and J 3 bases, with 8 bases left between them.

This clone was seen a single time. This chain links TRBV4-1 with TRBJ2-1; no clear D. This CDR3 spans 14 amino acids. The V end lost 3 bases, the J end lost 6 bases, and 12 bases lay between the germline ends. Germline CDR1 reads MGHRA; CDR2 reads YSYEKL. The CDR3 loop reads CASSHLTTRNEQFF. Here the CDR3 DNA reads TGCGCCAGCAGCCACCTTACGACTCGCAATGAGCAGTTCTTC.

CDR3 DNA: TGTGCCAGCAGTGAGGGGAAGCAGGTTGTCTATGGCTACACCTTC. Translated: CASSEGKQVVYGYTF. The V gene is TRBV2, the J gene TRBJ1-2; no clear D gene. This CDR3 has 15 amino acids. V lost 3 bases to trimming and J lost 4 bases, with 15 bases between them. Germline values: CDR1 SNHLY, CDR2 FYNNEI. Filled out from reference TRBV2 and TRBJ1-2, the complete variable domain reads EPEVTQTPSHQVTQMGQEVILRCVPISNHLYFYWYRQILGQKVEFLVSFYNNEISEKSEIFDDQFSVERPDGSNFTLKIRSTKLEDSAMYFCASSEGKQVVYGYTFGSGTRLTVV.

The genes are TRBV6-5 and TRBJ2-3; a weak D match, TRBD2 (5 bases). The CDR3 length is 13 residues. Trimming removed 6 bases at V and 6 bases at J, with 13 bases between. CDR1 and CDR2 (germline): MNHEY, SVGAGI. CDR3 sequence reads: CASSFTPGDTQYF. The CDR3 nucleotides read TGTGCCAGCAGCTTCACGCCGGGGGATACGCAGTATTTT.

DNA of the CDR3: TGCGCCAGCAGCCGAGAATTGGGACTAGCGGGAGGGGATACGCAGTATTTT. As protein: CASSRELGLAGGDTQYF. The V and J genes are TRBV4-1 and TRBJ2-3, with TRBD2 matching 16 bases. Looked up from germline, CDR1 is MGHRA and CDR2 is YSYEKL. CDR3 size: 17 residues. With V trimmed by 4 bases and J by 6 bases, 7 bases remained unmatched.

The rearrangement joins TRBV28 to TRBJ2-7, with TRBD1 matching 8 bases. Per the germline V gene, CDR1 is MDHEN and CDR2 is SYDVKM. Trimming at V came to 6 bases and at J to 0 bases, leaving 13 bases not matched to a gene. The CDR3 is 17 amino acids. This CDR3 reads CASSFRGTGFLSYEQYF. CDR3 DNA: TGTGCCAGCAGCTTCAGGGGGACAGGCTTTCTCTCCTACGAGCAGTACTTC.

The chain carries TRBV5-6 and TRBJ2-7; D unclear. This CDR3 spans 14 amino acids. Germline loops: CDR1 SGHDT, CDR2 YYEEEE. Between the trimmed V and J ends, which lost 1 base and 7 bases, there was a span of 15 bases. The CDR3 nucleotides are TGTGCCAGCAGCTTGTCAGGCAGGTCCTGGGAGCAGTACTTC. As protein: CASSLSGRSWEQYF.

The rearrangement links TRBV7-9 to TRBJ1-4, with 7 bases matching TRBD1. After removal of 5 bases from V and 4 bases from J, the junction contained 10 bases not matched to a gene. Per the germline V gene, CDR1 is SEHNR and CDR2 is FQNEAQ (reference sequence). This CDR3 spans 16 amino acids. This CDR3 reads CASSGTDRADNEKLFF. In DNA, the CDR3 is TGTGCCAGCAGCGGCACCGACAGGGCAGATAATGAAAAACTGTTTTTT. Variable domain in full (rest from reference TRBV7-9 and TRBJ1-4): DTGVSQNPRHKITKRGQNVTFRCDPISEHNRLYWYRQTLGQGPEFLTYFQNEAQLEKSRLLSDRFSAERPKGSFSTLEIQRTEQGDSAMYLCASSGTDRADNEKLFFGSGTQLSVL.

The chain employs TRBV9 and TRBJ2-5; the D is unclear. Germline lookup yields CDR1 SGDLS and CDR2 YYNGEE. The V and J ends lost 0 bases and 4 bases respectively, with 13 bases between them. This CDR3 has 15 amino acids. DNA of the CDR3: TGTGCCAGCAGCGTAGGTGGGATGCGGTCAGAGACCCAGTACTTC. Its protein product is CASSVGGMRSETQYF.

The chain links TRBV27 to TRBJ1-4; 10 nucleotides line up with TRBD1. The junction had 7 bases not matched to a gene; V was cut back by 4 bases and J by 8 bases. The CDR3 has 15 amino acids. Per germline, CDR1 MNHEY and CDR2 SMNVEV (reference sequence). In DNA form, the CDR3 reads TGTGCCAGCAGTTCGACAGGGGGCGCGGGGGAAAAACTGTTTTTT. Translated: CASSSTGGAGEKLFF.

This clone appeared once. The genes are TRBV25-1 and TRBJ2-7; no definite D call. The CDR3 length is 12 residues. Germline V gene lookup returns CDR1 MGHDK and CDR2 SYGVNS. The germline V and J ends were trimmed by 4 bases and 1 base, with 5 bases remaining between them. In nucleotides, the CDR3 is TGTGCCAGCAGTGTCGGATCCTACGAGCAGTACTTC. It specifies CASSVGSYEQYF.

This rearrangement joins TRBV4-2 to TRBJ2-7; D call uncertain. From germline, CDR1 is LGHNA and CDR2 YNFKEQ. This CDR3 spans 13 amino acids. The V end was cut by 4 bases, the J end by 2 bases, with 9 bases between. The CDR3 loop reads CASSLGFPYEQYF. CDR3 DNA: TGTGCCAGCAGCCTGGGATTCCCCTACGAGCAGTACTTC.

The rearrangement uses TRBV5-5 and TRBJ2-7; D gene uncertain. Germline CDR1 SGHKS, CDR2 YYEKEE (reference sequence). CDR3 size: 14 residues. The V gene lost 1 base and the J gene lost 2 bases, with 10 bases spanning the gap. CDR3 DNA: TGTGCCAGCAGCTTGACCGAAGGGACCTACGAGCAGTACTTC. This encodes CASSLTEGTYEQYF.

The V call is TRBV18, the J call TRBJ1-4; D is undetermined. The CDR3 is 12 amino acids. Germline V gene data show CDR1 as KGHSH and CDR2 as LQKENI. V was shortened by 3 bases and J by 9 bases, with 8 bases between the two germline ends. CDR3 sequence: CASSPESQKLFF. In DNA, the CDR3 is TGTGCCAGCTCACCCGAAAGCCAAAAACTGTTTTTT.

In regard to this clone: One end of the junction fails to match germline, which may point to a read error. This chain connects TRBV5-4 to TRBJ2-7; a weak D match, TRBD2 (6 bases). Germline values: CDR1 SGHNT, CDR2 YYREEE (reference sequence). This CDR3 is 11 amino acids long. The chain's CDR3 is CASSASGTWDF. The CDR3 nucleotides are TGTGCCAGCAGCGCCTCCGGGACTTGGGACTTC.

The chain recombines TRBV27 with TRBJ2-7; 8 bases are shared with TRBD2. The germline V gene has CDR1 MNHEY and CDR2 SMNVEV (reference sequence). CDR3 length: 16 residues. J lost 6 bases, V lost 5 bases, and 15 bases had no gene match. This CDR3 is CASSQTLGGAVSEQYF. The DNA of the CDR3 is TGTGCCAGCAGTCAAACCCTCGGGGGGGCGGTAAGCGAGCAGTACTTC.

The chain couples TRBV2 to TRBJ2-7, with 14 nucleotides matching TRBD2. Trimming cost V 7 bases and J 7 bases; bases outside gene matches: 6. Germline lookup yields CDR1 SNHLY and CDR2 FYNNEI. The CDR3 is 14 amino acids. CDR3 protein: CASTGLAGGREQYF. CDR3 coding DNA: TGTGCCAGCACCGGACTAGCGGGAGGTCGGGAGCAGTACTTC.

This chain joins TRBV2 and TRBJ2-3; weak D call: TRBD2 (7 bases). CDR1 SNHLY and CDR2 FYNNEI come from the germline V gene. This CDR3 has 16 residues. Trimming left V 4 bases short and J 3 bases short, with 17 bases between. CDR3 bases: TGTGCCAGCAGTGCCCTGTGGGGGGGCTTAACAGATACGCAGTATTTT. This gives the protein CASSALWGGLTDTQYF.

This chain joins TRBV19 and TRBJ2-7; 7 positions match TRBD2. Per the germline V gene, CDR1 is LNHDA and CDR2 is SQIVND (reference sequence). The CDR3 runs to 13 residues. The V gene end was trimmed by 5 bases and the J gene end by 0 bases; junction bases not matched to a gene: 1. This CDR3 reads CASSGTTSYEQYF. The DNA of the CDR3 is TGTGCCAGTAGTGGGACTACCTCCTACGAGCAGTACTTC.

The CDR3 reads CASSLGRETQYF. In DNA, the CDR3 is TGTGCCAGCAGCTTAGGCCGAGAGACCCAGTACTTC. The chain couples TRBV13 to TRBJ2-5; D unclear. Germline CDR1 reads PRHDT; CDR2 reads FYEKMQ (reference sequence). V was clipped by 0 bases and J by 4 bases, with 3 bases between them. The CDR3 loop spans 12 amino acids.

The CDR3 DNA reads as TGTGCCAGCAGCCCAGGGGGGTTATCGGCCGCCGGGGAGCTGTTTTTT. It translates to CASSPGGLSAAGELFF. V gene TRBV27 combines with J gene TRBJ2-2, with D tentatively TRBD1 (7 bases). CDR1 is MNHEY, CDR2 SMNVEV, per germline (reference sequence). The germline V and J ends were trimmed by 6 bases and 6 bases, with 20 bases remaining between them. The CDR3 is 16 residues long.

The chain has TRBV10-2 and TRBJ2-1; the match to TRBD2 covers 7 bases. The germline V gene has CDR1 WSHSY and CDR2 SAAADI. The V gene end was trimmed by 4 bases and the J gene end by 0 bases; junction bases not matched to a gene: 0. This CDR3 spans 14 amino acids. The DNA for the CDR3 is TGCGCCAGCAGTGGGACTAGCTCCTACAATGAGCAGTTCTTC. Its translation: CASSGTSSYNEQFF.

This chain connects TRBV29-1 to TRBJ2-3, with 11 bases matching TRBD2. J gave up 3 bases and V 4 bases, and 12 bases lay outside the gene matches. This CDR3 comprises 17 residues. Germline CDR1 SQVTM, CDR2 ANQGSEA. The CDR3 sequence: CSVVGIIAGGRTDTQYF. CDR3 nucleotides: TGCAGCGTTGTCGGAATAATAGCGGGGGGGAGAACAGATACGCAGTATTTT.

Remarks on this clone: Other DNA sequences in this sample translate to the same CDR3. V is TRBV5-6 and J is TRBJ2-2, with 8 bases identical to TRBD2. Germline V gene data show CDR1 as SGHDT and CDR2 as YYEEEE. Losses at the gene ends were 3 bases for V and 6 bases for J; bases not matched to a gene: 10. CDR3 size: 16 residues. The CDR3: CASSSDVGRGAGELFF. CDR3 bases: TGTGCCAGCAGCTCGGACGTCGGGCGGGGGGCCGGGGAGCTGTTTTTT. Full variable domain (outside the CDR3, taken from reference TRBV5-6 and TRBJ2-2): DAGVTQSPTHLIKTRGQQVTLRCSPKSGHDTVSWYQQALGQGPQFIFQYYEEEERQRGNFPDRFSGHQFPNYSSELNVNALLLGDSALYLCASSSDVGRGAGELFFGEGSRLTVL.

V gene TRBV19 combines with J gene TRBJ2-7; D assignment may be TRBD1 or TRBD2 (5 bases each). Per the germline V gene, CDR1 is LNHDA and CDR2 is SQIVND (reference sequence). Trimming stripped 3 bases from V and 1 base from J, with 19 bases between. The CDR3 contains 17 residues. The DNA of the CDR3 is TGTGCCAGTAGTATCGAAATCGGCAGGGAGTCTTCCTACGAGCAGTACTTC. Protein sequence: CASSIEIGRESSYEQYF.

This clone was found a few times. The chain combines TRBV4-1 with TRBJ1-1, with D tentatively TRBD1 (5 bases). The CDR3 runs to 15 residues. In germline, CDR1 is MGHRA, CDR2 YSYEKL. V was clipped by 4 bases and J by 0 bases, with 12 bases between them. The CDR3 region has the DNA TGCGCCAGCAGCCCCGGGGCCAGGATGAACACTGAAGCTTTCTTT. It encodes CASSPGARMNTEAFF.

The chain has TRBV11-2 and TRBJ2-1; TRBD2 is a possible D gene (5 bases). The V end lost 3 bases, the J end lost 4 bases, and 13 bases lay between the germline ends. Germline V gene lookup returns CDR1 SGHAT and CDR2 FQNNGV. The CDR3 totals 15 residues. The CDR3 coding sequence is TGTGCCAGCAGCTTTGTGAGCGGAGAGTACAATGAGCAGTTCTTC. It yields the protein CASSFVSGEYNEQFF.

The chain is built from TRBV9 and TRBJ1-2, with D possibly being TRBD1 (5 bases). Germline assignment: CDR1 SGDLS and CDR2 YYNGEE. Between the trimmed V and J ends, which lost 3 bases and 0 bases, there was a span of 12 bases. The CDR3 runs 15 residues. The CDR3 DNA is TGTGCCAGCAGCGCCTTCTCGACAGCTAACTATGGCTACACCTTC. Protein product: CASSAFSTANYGYTF.